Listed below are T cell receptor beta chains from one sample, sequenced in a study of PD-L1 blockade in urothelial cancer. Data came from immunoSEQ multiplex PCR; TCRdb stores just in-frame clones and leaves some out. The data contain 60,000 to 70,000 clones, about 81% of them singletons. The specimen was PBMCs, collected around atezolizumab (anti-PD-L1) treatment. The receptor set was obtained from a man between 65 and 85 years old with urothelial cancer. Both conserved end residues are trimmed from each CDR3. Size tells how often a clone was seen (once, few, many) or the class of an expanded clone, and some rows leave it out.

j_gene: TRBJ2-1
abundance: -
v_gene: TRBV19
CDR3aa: ASSQGQGPAEF

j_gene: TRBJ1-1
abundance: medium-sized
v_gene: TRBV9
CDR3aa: ASSADSYTEAF

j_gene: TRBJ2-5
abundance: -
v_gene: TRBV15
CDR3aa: ATSSSLGQNQETQY

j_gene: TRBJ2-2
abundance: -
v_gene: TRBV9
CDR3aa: ASSVGEGGELF

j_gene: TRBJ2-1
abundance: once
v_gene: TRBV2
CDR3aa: ASSGLRDEQF

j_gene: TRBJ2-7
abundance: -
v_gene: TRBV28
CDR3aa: ASSWGQRNEQY

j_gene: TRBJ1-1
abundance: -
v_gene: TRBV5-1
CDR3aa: ASGGQGGVNTEAF

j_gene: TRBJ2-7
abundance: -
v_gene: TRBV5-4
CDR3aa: ASSPGQTSEQY

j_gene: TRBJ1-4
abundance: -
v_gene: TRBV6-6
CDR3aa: ASSPRSGRGKLF

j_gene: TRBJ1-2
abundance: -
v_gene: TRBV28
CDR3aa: ASSLSASGGYT

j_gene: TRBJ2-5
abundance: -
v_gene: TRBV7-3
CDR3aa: ASSSSGEETQY

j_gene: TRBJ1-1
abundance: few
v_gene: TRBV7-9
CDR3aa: ASTPTGTNTEAF

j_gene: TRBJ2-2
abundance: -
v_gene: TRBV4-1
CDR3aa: ASSLRQLPEGTGELF

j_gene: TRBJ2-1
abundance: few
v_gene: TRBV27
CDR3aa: ASSSYRESDEQF

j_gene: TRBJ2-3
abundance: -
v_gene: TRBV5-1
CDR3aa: ASSLSKRSTDTQY

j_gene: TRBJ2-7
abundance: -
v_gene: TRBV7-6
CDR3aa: ASSLGTADEQY

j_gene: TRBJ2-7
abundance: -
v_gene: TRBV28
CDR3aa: ASSFGSLGTGGEQY

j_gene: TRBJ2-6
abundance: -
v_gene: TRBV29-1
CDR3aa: SVEGVAGANVLT

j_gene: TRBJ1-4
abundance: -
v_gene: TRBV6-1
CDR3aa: ASTPVGGSNEKLF

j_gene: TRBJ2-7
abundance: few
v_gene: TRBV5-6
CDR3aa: ASSPSGDAASYEQY

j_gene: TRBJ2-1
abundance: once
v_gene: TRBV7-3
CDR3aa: ASSSNPGTSPNEQF

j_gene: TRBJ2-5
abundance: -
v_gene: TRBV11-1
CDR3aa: ASSLDKTQY

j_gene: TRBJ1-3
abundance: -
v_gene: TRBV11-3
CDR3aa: ASRRLSGNTIY

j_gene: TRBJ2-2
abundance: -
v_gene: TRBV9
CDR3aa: ASSAGQRANTGELF

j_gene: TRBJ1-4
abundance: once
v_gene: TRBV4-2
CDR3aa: ASSQAPRKKNEKLF

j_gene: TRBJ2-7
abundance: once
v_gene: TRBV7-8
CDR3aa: ASSPQRGHSYEQY

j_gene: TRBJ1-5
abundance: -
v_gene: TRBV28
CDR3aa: AITPGGMNQPQH

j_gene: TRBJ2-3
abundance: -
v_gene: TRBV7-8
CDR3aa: ASSLGSGNTDTQY

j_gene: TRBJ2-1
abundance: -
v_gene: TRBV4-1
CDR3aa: ASSQGAGRESSYNEQF

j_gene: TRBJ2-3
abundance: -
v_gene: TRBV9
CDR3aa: ASSVIGRPDTQY

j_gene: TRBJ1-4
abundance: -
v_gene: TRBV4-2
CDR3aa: ASSQGAQGSTNEKLF

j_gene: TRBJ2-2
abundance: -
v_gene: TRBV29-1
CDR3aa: SVETTSTGELF

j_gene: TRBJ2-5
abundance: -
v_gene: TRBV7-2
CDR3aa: ASSYKRLAGGSQTQY

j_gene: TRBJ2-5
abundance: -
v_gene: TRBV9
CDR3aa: ASASEGLLETQY

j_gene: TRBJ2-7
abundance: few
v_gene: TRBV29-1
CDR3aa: SVDAGGNEQY

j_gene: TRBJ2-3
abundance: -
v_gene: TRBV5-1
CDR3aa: ASSLGGRVTDTQY

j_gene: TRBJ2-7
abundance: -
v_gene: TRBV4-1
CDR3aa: ASSQDFTGGNEQY

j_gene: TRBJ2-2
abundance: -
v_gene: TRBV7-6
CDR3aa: ASSLVGREYTGELF

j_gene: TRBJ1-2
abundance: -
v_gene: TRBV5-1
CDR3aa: ASNPDTGPEGGYT

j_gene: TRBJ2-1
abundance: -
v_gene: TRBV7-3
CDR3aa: ASSPTGGPSGNEQF

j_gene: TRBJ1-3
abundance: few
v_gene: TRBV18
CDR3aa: ASSPDVGGNSGNTIY

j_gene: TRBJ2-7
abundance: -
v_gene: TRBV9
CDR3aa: ASSVGTGEYYEQY

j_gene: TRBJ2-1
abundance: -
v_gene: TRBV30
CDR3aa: AWSPDSAQF

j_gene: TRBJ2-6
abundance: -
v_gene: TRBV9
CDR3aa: ASSVGDSGGLSFGANVLT

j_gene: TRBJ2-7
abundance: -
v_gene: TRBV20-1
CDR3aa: SAGGTYEQY

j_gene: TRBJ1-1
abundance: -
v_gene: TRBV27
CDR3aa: ASTTVKQGLGTEAF